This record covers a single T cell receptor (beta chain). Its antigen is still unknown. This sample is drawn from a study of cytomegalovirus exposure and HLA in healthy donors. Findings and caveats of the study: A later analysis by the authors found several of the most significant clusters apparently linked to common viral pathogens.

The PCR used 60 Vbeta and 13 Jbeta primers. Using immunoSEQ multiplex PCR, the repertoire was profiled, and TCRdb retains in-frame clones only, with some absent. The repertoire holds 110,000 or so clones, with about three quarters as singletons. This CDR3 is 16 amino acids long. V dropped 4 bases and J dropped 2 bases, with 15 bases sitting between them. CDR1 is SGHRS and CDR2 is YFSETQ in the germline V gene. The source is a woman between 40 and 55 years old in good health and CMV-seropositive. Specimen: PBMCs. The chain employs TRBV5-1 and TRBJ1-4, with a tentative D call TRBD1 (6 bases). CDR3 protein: CASSEGQTVTNEKLFF. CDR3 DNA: TGCGCCAGCAGCGAAGGACAGACCGTCACTAATGAAAAACTGTTTTTT. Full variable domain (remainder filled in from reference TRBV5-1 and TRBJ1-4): KAGVTQTPRYLIKTRGQQVTLSCSPISGHRSVSWYQQTPGQGLQFLFEYFSETQRNKGNFPGRFSGRQFSNSRSEMNVSTLELGDSALYLCASSEGQTVTNEKLFFGSGTQLSVL.